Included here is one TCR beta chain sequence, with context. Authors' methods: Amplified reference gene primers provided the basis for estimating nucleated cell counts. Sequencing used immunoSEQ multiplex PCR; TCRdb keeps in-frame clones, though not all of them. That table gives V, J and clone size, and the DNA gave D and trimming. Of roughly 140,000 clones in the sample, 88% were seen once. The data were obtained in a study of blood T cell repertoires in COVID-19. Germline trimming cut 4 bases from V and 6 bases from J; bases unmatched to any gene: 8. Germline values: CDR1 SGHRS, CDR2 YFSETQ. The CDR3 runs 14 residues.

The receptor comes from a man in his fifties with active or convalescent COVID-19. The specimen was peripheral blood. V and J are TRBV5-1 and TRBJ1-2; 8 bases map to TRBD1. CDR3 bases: TGCGCCAGCAGCGATCGACAGGGGATGGATGGCTACACCTTC. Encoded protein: CASSDRQGMDGYTF.